One TCR beta chain is described in this entry. The antigen is unknown. This sample is part of a study of shared clonotypes between healthy human individuals. Data came from immunoSEQ multiplex PCR; TCRdb stores just in-frame clones and leaves some out. This sample has approximately 1,000,000 clones, with approximately 80% found just once. V was pared by 6 bases and J by 4 bases, with 13 bases of the junction left unmatched. The CDR3 covers 17 residues. Germline V CDR1 and CDR2: SGHTA, FQGTGA. Study-level points and caveats: It was observed that 5% to 6.5% of naive CD4 clonotypes were shared across several donors.

This receptor was obtained from a young man in good health. Some clones in this sample may be carry-over from other donors' samples. The sequenced sample was memory CD4+ T cells from PBMCs. The subset is: CD45RA-negative fraction. The gene calls are TRBV7-3 and TRBJ2-3, with 10 bases aligning to TRBD2. The CDR3: CASSFLAAGGRADTQYF. CDR3 DNA sequence: TGTGCCAGCAGTTTCTTGGCAGCGGGAGGGAGGGCAGATACGCAGTATTTT.